Below are 9 T cell receptor beta chains sequenced from a single sample in a study of blood T cell repertoires in COVID-19. Libraries were prepared by immunoSEQ multiplex PCR; TCRdb keeps only in-frame clonotypes and omits some of them. The sample records approximately 140,000 clones, 84% being singletons. The specimen was peripheral blood. The receptors were gathered from a man in his sixties with acute or convalescent COVID-19.

The chain joins TRBV7-9 to TRBJ2-5, with TRBD1 identical over 9 bases. CDR1 is SEHNR and CDR2 is FQNEAQ in the germline V gene (reference sequence). V lost 5 bases and J lost 5; bases outside the gene matches: 6. The CDR3 is made up of 14 amino acids. As DNA, the CDR3 is TGTGCCAGCAGCACGGGACAGGGAATTGAGACCCAGTACTTC. This codes for CASSTGQGIETQYF.

V usage is TRBV27 and J usage is TRBJ1-2; 7 nucleotides match TRBD1. Germline CDR1 is MNHEY and CDR2 is SMNVEV (reference sequence). The trim removed 6 bases at V and 4 bases at J, leaving 5 bases unmatched. The length of the CDR3 is 13 residues. CDR3 protein: CASSYDRAYGYTF. The CDR3 bases are TGTGCCAGCAGCTACGACAGGGCCTATGGCTACACCTTC.

The V call is TRBV2, the J call TRBJ2-7; D gene ambiguous. There are 11 residues in the CDR3. Germline CDR1 is SNHLY and CDR2 is FYNNEI. Trimming took 6 bases from V and 2 from J, leaving 5 bases between them. The CDR3 is CASRQTYEQYF. CDR3 nucleotide sequence: TGTGCCAGCAGACAGACCTACGAGCAGTACTTC.

The gene calls are TRBV5-1 and TRBJ1-1; the D is unclear. V was clipped by 2 bases and J by 4 bases, with 15 bases between them. The germline gives CDR1 SGHRS, CDR2 YFSETQ. The CDR3 has 15 residues. The CDR3 is CASSFSGGMGTEAFF. For the CDR3, the DNA is TGCGCCAGCAGCTTTTCGGGAGGAATGGGCACTGAAGCTTTCTTT.

This chain links TRBV24-1 with TRBJ2-6, with D possibly TRBD2 on 6 matching bases. V was cut by 2 bases and J by 0 bases, with 7 bases left in between. The germline CDR1 and CDR2 sequences are KGHDR and SFDVKD. CDR3 size: 16 residues. The CDR3 nucleotides are TGTGCCACCAGTGATTCGGGGGTCTCTGGGGCCAACGTCCTGACTTTC. Protein: CATSDSGVSGANVLTF.

This chain uses TRBV7-8 with TRBJ2-7, with 10 bases matching TRBD1. The CDR3 consists of 15 residues. The V gene's germline CDR1 is SGHVS and CDR2 FQNEAQ. Unmatched junction bases numbered 6, after V lost 5 bases and J lost 2 bases. CDR3 amino acids: CASSRGQGVTYEQYF. The CDR3 nucleotides read TGTGCCAGCAGCAGAGGACAGGGGGTTACCTACGAGCAGTACTTC. The entire variable domain, with the rest obtained from reference TRBV7-8 and TRBJ2-7, is as follows: GAGVSQSPRYKVAKRGQDVALRCDPISGHVSLFWYQQALGQGPEFLTYFQNEAQLDKSGLPSDRFFAERPEGSVSTLKIQRTQQEDSAVYLCASSRGQGVTYEQYFGPGTRLTVT.

The CDR3 DNA reads as TGTGCCAGTAGTATGTTACTCGTAGACACCGGGGAGCTGTTTTTT. It codes for CASSMLLVDTGELFF. The V and J genes are TRBV19 and TRBJ2-2; D is unresolved. The V and J ends lost 3 bases and 3 bases respectively, with 11 bases between them. Germline loops: CDR1 LNHDA, CDR2 SQIVND (reference sequence). The CDR3 length is 15 residues.

The V gene is TRBV4-2, the J gene TRBJ1-1; 7 bases fit TRBD1. CDR3 length: 12 residues. Germline CDR1 is LGHNA and CDR2 is YNFKEQ. V dropped 6 bases and J dropped 5; count of bases not matched to a gene: 3. The CDR3 is CASRDRETEAFF. As DNA, the CDR3 is TGTGCCAGCAGAGACAGGGAAACTGAAGCTTTCTTT.

J is TRBJ1-1 and V is TRBV30; TRBD1 might be the D (5 bases). The germline V gene encodes CDR1 GTSNPN and CDR2 SVGIG (reference sequence). This CDR3 has 16 amino acids. V gave up 2 bases and J gave up 0 bases, with 16 bases separating them. CDR3 loop: CAWSRGSGGVNTEAFF. CDR3 sequence (DNA): TGTGCCTGGAGTCGGGGGTCCGGAGGTGTGAACACTGAAGCTTTCTTT.